This TCR beta chain was recorded in a study of human T cells and chemical hapten exposure. The CDR3 loop spans 14 amino acids. Germline CDR1 is SGHRS and CDR2 is YFSETQ. V lost 5 bases, J lost 1 base, and 12 bases lay in between. This clonotype has only a few counts. One entry per CDR3 protein, called by TCRdb with MiXCR from the RACE reads. The table records tens of thousands of distinct CDR3 sequences, about 8.6% of them present only once. Time point described: healthy volunteer bleed at 2 weeks. Unfractionated whole blood was the source of the extracted total RNA. The sample comprised whole blood. This rearrangement joins TRBV5-1 to TRBJ2-5; D perhaps matches TRBD1 (6 bases). This sequence originates from a female donor in good health. Some clones in this sample may be carry-over from other donors' samples. The CDR3 DNA sequence: TGCGCCAGCAGTTCGGGACACGGCCAAGAGACCCAGTACTTC. It yields the protein CASSSGHGQETQYF.